Listed below are T cell receptor beta chains from one sample, sequenced in a study of T-cell reconstitution after alpha-beta-depleted transplantation in children. TCRdb itself ran the PCR reads through MiXCR, one entry per CDR3 protein. This table has more than 550,000 distinct CDR3 sequences, about 10% appearing once. Sequencing was performed on PBMCs from the stem cell graft donor, taken from the stem cell graft. The receptors derive from a human donor who donated a stem cell graft to a child with acute myeloid leukemia. CDR3s include the opening cysteine and the closing phenylalanine or tryptophan. The D gene is left open where the match is weak. Size values are once, few and many counts, or a class for expanded clones, and some rows have none.

abundance	v_gene	j_gene	d_gene	CDR3aa	CDR3nt
-	TRBV9	TRBJ2-3	TRBD2	CASSPHSGTSGNTDTQYF	TGTGCCAGCAGCCCGCATTCCGGGACTAGCGGGAACACAGATACGCAGTATTTT
-	TRBV5-1	TRBJ2-3	-	CASSPVGGLSTDTQYF	TGCGCCAGCAGCCCCGTCGGTGGACTGAGCACAGATACGCAGTATTTT
-	TRBV11-2	TRBJ2-1	-	CASSLEGEYNEQFF	TGTGCCAGCAGCTTAGAAGGGGAATACAATGAGCAGTTCTTC
few	TRBV20-1	TRBJ1-4	-	CSALRATNEKLFF	TGCAGTGCTCTGCGTGCAACTAATGAAAAACTGTTTTTT
-	TRBV20-1	TRBJ2-5	TRBD2	CSARVPRLAGGETQYF	TGCAGTGCTAGAGTTCCCCGACTAGCGGGGGGAGAGACCCAGTACTTC
-	TRBV27	TRBJ2-1	TRBD2	CASSGDPAGSNEQFF	TGTGCCAGCAGTGGGGACCCAGCGGGATCGAATGAGCAGTTCTTC
-	TRBV20-1	TRBJ1-5	-	CSATSGGRGNQPQHF	TGCAGTGCTACCAGCGGGGGCCGGGGCAATCAGCCCCAGCATTTT
-	TRBV2	TRBJ2-6	-	CASSELVSSGANVLTF	TGTGCCAGCAGTGAACTGGTATCCTCTGGGGCCAACGTCCTGACTTTC
few	TRBV5-6	TRBJ2-3	-	CASSFRLEIDTQYF	TGTGCCAGCAGCTTTCGACTAGAGATAGATACGCAGTATTTT
few	TRBV28	TRBJ2-3	TRBD1	CASSLEDRLPTDTQYF	TGTGCCAGCAGTTTAGAGGACAGGCTTCCTACAGATACGCAGTATTTT
many	TRBV20-1	TRBJ2-5	TRBD2	CSAIRGRGETQYF	TGCAGTGCTATTCGCGGGAGGGGGGAGACCCAGTACTTC
few	TRBV6-1	TRBJ2-1	TRBD1	CASRSQGASYNEQFF	TGTGCCAGCAGGTCTCAGGGGGCTTCCTACAATGAGCAGTTCTTC
-	TRBV6-2/TRBV6-3	TRBJ1-6	-	CASSTRTARYSPLHF	TGTGCCAGCAGCACAAGGACGGCTCGATATTCACCCCTCCACTTT
few	TRBV20-1	TRBJ2-7	-	CSARDGGRSYEQYF	TGCAGTGCTAGAGATGGAGGCAGGTCCTACGAGCAGTACTTC
-	TRBV6-1	TRBJ2-1	TRBD2	CASSTPTSGRGGEQFF	TGTGCCAGCAGTACGCCGACTAGCGGGAGGGGCGGTGAGCAGTTCTTC
many	TRBV5-1	TRBJ2-1	-	CASSFGQSGNEQFF	TGCGCCAGCAGCTTCGGGCAGTCGGGCAATGAGCAGTTCTTC
-	TRBV18	TRBJ2-6	-	CASSPPRQDSGANVLTF	TGTGCCAGCTCACCACCACGACAGGACTCTGGGGCCAACGTCCTGACTTTC
few	TRBV29-1	TRBJ1-2	-	CSVEVLGSLGKTF	TGCAGCGTTGAAGTACTAGGTAGCCTAGGGAAAACCTTC
many	TRBV7-9	TRBJ2-7	TRBD2	CASSSGSGSVHEQYF	TGTGCCAGCAGCTCTGGTAGCGGGAGCGTCCACGAGCAGTACTTC
many	TRBV24-1	TRBJ2-3	TRBD1	CATSDPDRVLDTQYF	TGTGCCACCAGTGATCCGGACAGGGTTTTGGATACGCAGTATTTT
few	TRBV12-3/TRBV12-4	TRBJ2-2	-	CASQLAGGRFTGELFF	TGTGCCAGCCAATTAGCTGGTGGCAGGTTCACCGGGGAGCTGTTTTTT
few	TRBV7-9	TRBJ2-7	-	CASSPRDIYEQYF	TGTGCCAGCAGCCCTCGGGACATTTACGAGCAGTACTTC
-	TRBV11-2	TRBJ2-1	-	CASSYDPPREQFF	TGTGCCAGCAGCTACGATCCCCCTCGGGAGCAGTTCTTC
many	TRBV11-2	TRBJ1-3	-	CASSLIGNTIYF	TGTGCCAGCAGCTTAATCGGAAACACCATATATTTT
many	TRBV12-3/TRBV12-4	TRBJ1-4	TRBD1	CASSPGTGDEKLFF	TGTGCCAGCAGCCCCGGGACAGGGGATGAAAAACTGTTTTTT
many	TRBV10-3	TRBJ2-3	TRBD2	CAIRRGGLAGGRDTQYF	TGTGCCATCAGGAGAGGGGGACTAGCGGGAGGAAGAGATACGCAGTATTTT
-	TRBV20-1	TRBJ2-1	TRBD2	CSARSGMSSYNEQFF	TGCAGTGCTCGTAGCGGGATGAGCTCCTACAATGAGCAGTTCTTC
-	TRBV5-1	TRBJ2-3	TRBD2	CASSGGTSAFPDTQYF	TGCGCCAGCAGCGGAGGGACTAGCGCATTCCCAGATACGCAGTATTTT
many	TRBV3-1	TRBJ1-6	-	CASSQGPTGSPLHF	TGTGCCAGCAGCCAAGGCCCTACCGGTTCACCCCTCCACTTT
-	TRBV20-1	TRBJ2-2	TRBD1	CSAHGTGARNTGELFF	TGCAGTGCCCATGGGACAGGGGCTAGAAACACCGGGGAGCTGTTTTTT
many	TRBV2	TRBJ2-1	-	CASTSEAGSYNEQFF	TGTGCCAGCACATCAGAGGCGGGCTCCTACAATGAGCAGTTCTTC
few	TRBV25-1	TRBJ1-2	-	CASRKGGDGYTF	TGTGCCAGCAGAAAGGGGGGAGATGGCTACACCTTC
many	TRBV15	TRBJ2-1	TRBD2	CATSRDWLAGNNEQFF	TGTGCCACCAGCAGAGATTGGCTAGCGGGGAACAATGAGCAGTTCTTC
-	TRBV27	TRBJ2-2	-	CASSSPTRRWAGELFF	TGTGCCAGCAGTTCACCTACCAGGCGGTGGGCCGGGGAGCTGTTTTTT
-	TRBV20-1	TRBJ2-5	TRBD2	CSASSSGRRETQYF	TGCAGTGCTTCTTCTAGCGGGAGAAGAGAGACCCAGTACTTC
-	TRBV27	TRBJ1-5	-	CASSFPRTGNQPQHF	TGTGCCAGCAGTTTTCCTAGGACTGGCAATCAGCCCCAGCATTTT
many	TRBV28	TRBJ2-7	-	CASSLPGASLLEQYF	TGTGCCAGCAGTCTCCCGGGGGCCTCTCTGTTGGAGCAGTACTTC
few	TRBV27	TRBJ2-6	-	CASNTLQGANVLTF	TGTGCCAGCAACACTCTCCAGGGGGCCAACGTCCTGACTTTC
many	TRBV20-1	TRBJ2-1	-	CSASLGNEQFF	TGCAGTGCTAGTTTAGGCAATGAGCAGTTCTTC
many	TRBV6-2/TRBV6-3	TRBJ1-2	-	CASSYVGQESSYGYTF	TGTGCCAGCAGTTACGTGGGGCAGGAGTCGAGCTATGGCTACACCTTC
-	TRBV29-1	TRBJ2-1	TRBD1	CSVGKDRGRNEQFF	TGCAGCGTTGGTAAGGACAGGGGAAGGAATGAGCAGTTCTTC
few	TRBV7-2	TRBJ2-7	-	CASSLGSGLTYEQYF	TGTGCCAGCAGCTTGGGGAGCGGGTTAACCTACGAGCAGTACTTC
-	TRBV20-1	TRBJ2-3	-	CSARGQGNPDTQYF	TGCAGTGCTAGAGGGCAGGGGAATCCAGATACGCAGTATTTT
few	TRBV28	TRBJ1-5	-	CASSLYRDSNQPQHF	TGTGCCAGCAGTTTATACAGGGATAGCAATCAGCCCCAGCATTTT
many	TRBV24-1	TRBJ2-2	TRBD2	CATSDSERESGELFF	TGTGCCACCAGTGATTCGGAGCGGGAGTCCGGGGAGCTGTTTTTT
many	TRBV4-2	TRBJ2-3	TRBD2	CASSQEPGGSATDTQYF	TGTGCCAGCAGCCAAGAGCCCGGCGGGAGCGCCACAGATACGCAGTATTTT